Detailed here is one T cell receptor (beta chain). The record originates from a study of OX40 agonist ivuxolimab in advanced cancers. Across the study: Eligibility admitted prior anti-PD-1, anti-PD-L1 or anti-CTLA-4 therapy; 40% to 50% had some.

Sequencing used immunoSEQ multiplex PCR; TCRdb keeps in-frame clones, though not all of them. The sample includes around 80,000 clones, roughly 89% of them seen just once. V shed 6 bases and J 4 bases; nucleotides not matched to a gene: 11. Germline CDR1 SQVTM, CDR2 ANQGSEA. The CDR3 spans 15 residues. The TCR originated in an adult with an advanced solid tumor such as melanoma, head and neck, liver or kidney cancer. This material consisted of CD4+ or CD8+ T cells sorted from blood, taken in a trial of the OX40 agonist ivuxolimab. V usage is TRBV29-1 and J usage is TRBJ2-3; 9 bases are a match to TRBD1. The CDR3 here is CSVERRDREADTQYF. CDR3 sequence (DNA): TGCAGCGTCGAACGCCGGGACAGGGAGGCAGATACGCAGTATTTT.